This TCR beta chain was retrieved from a study of identical twins. Points from the study as a whole: It was possible that invariant MAIT and iNKT cells partly confounded the zero-insertion analyses. Modelling approaches yielded underestimates of out-of-frame TCR alpha sharing between monozygotic twins.

There are 16 residues in the CDR3. V was trimmed by 6 bases and J by 0 bases, leaving 17 bases between them. CDR1 DFQATT and CDR2 SNEGSKA come from the germline V gene (reference sequence). TCRdb called the 5' RACE reads again in MiXCR, with one record for every CDR3 protein. The top ten hold 0.85% to 1% of the sample, which has 690,000 or so distinct CDR3 sequences, under 9% seen once. All donors were healthy, and all were Caucasian. The table lists this clonotype with a count of one. What it binds is unknown. This same sample was also taken into another study, of yellow fever vaccine responses in identical twins.

This sequence originates from a woman between 18 and 29 years old in good health. Input material: PBMCs. V is TRBV20-1 and J is TRBJ2-2; maybe TRBD2 (6 bases). CDR3 loop: CSAIGASASNTGELFF. CDR3 bases: TGCAGTGCCATAGGGGCTAGCGCTTCGAACACCGGGGAGCTGTTTTTT.